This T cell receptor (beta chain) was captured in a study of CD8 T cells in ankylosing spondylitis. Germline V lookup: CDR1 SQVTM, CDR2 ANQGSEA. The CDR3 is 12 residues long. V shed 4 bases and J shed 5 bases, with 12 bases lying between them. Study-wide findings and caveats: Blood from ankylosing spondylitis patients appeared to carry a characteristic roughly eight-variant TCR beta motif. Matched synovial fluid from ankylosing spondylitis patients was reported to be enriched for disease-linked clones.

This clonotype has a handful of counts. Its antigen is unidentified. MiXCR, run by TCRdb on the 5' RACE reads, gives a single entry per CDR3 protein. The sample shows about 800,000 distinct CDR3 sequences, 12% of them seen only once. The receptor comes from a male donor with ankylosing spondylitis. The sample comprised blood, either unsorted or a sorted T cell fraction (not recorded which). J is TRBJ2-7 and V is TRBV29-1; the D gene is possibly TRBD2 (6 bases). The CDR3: CSVVVGRHEQYF. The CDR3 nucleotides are TGCAGCGTTGTCGTAGGGAGGCACGAGCAGTACTTC.